Listed here are 16 T cell receptor beta chains from one sample, sequenced in a study of cytomegalovirus exposure and HLA in healthy donors. PCR used 60 Vbeta primers and 13 Jbeta primers. The assay was immunoSEQ multiplex PCR, and TCRdb's table has in-frame clones only and misses some. The sample yields roughly 80,000 clones, over 70% seen once. Sequencing was performed on PBMCs. The receptors were gathered from a middle-aged woman in good health and CMV-seronegative.

V and J are TRBV19 and TRBJ2-1; 9 nucleotides match TRBD1. Germline trimming cut 5 bases from V and 5 bases from J; bases unmatched to any gene: 4. The CDR3 sequence is 14 residues long. The germline V gene has CDR1 LNHDA and CDR2 SQIVND (reference sequence). CDR3 sequence (DNA): TGTGCCAGTAGTCAGCGGACAGGGGACAATGAGCAGTTCTTC. This translates into CASSQRTGDNEQFF.

The chain couples TRBV5-6 to TRBJ2-1, with D hard to call. Germline V CDR1 and CDR2: SGHDT, YYEEEE. The CDR3 is 16 residues long. Trimming shortened V by 0 bases and J by 4 bases, and 14 bases separated the two germline ends. CDR3 DNA: TGTGCCAGCAGCTTGGAAGCCGTTTTCGAGTACAATGAGCAGTTCTTC. This encodes CASSLEAVFEYNEQFF. Variable domain in full (rest from reference TRBV5-6 and TRBJ2-1): DAGVTQSPTHLIKTRGQQVTLRCSPKSGHDTVSWYQQALGQGPQFIFQYYEEEERQRGNFPDRFSGHQFPNYSSELNVNALLLGDSALYLCASSLEAVFEYNEQFFGPGTRLTVL.

This clone was seen only once. The chain is built from TRBV27 and TRBJ1-5, with 7 bases that match TRBD1. The V and J ends lost 5 bases and 9 bases, in that order; junction bases with no gene match: 13. CDR1 is MNHEY and CDR2 is SMNVEV in the germline V gene (reference sequence). The CDR3 consists of 15 residues. The CDR3 nucleotides read TGTGCCAGCAGTCCCGGACAGGTTCGTGTATGGCCCCAGCATTTT. This translates into CASSPGQVRVWPQHF.

The chain recombines TRBV10-1 with TRBJ1-1; weak D call: TRBD1 (5 bases). The germline CDR1 and CDR2 sequences are WNHNN and SYGVQD (reference sequence). V was cut by 4 bases and J by 5 bases, with 23 bases left in between. The CDR3 is 17 amino acids. CDR3 nucleotides: TGCGCCAGCAGTGGAAGGAACAGGAAGGGATATACTACTGAAGCTTTCTTT. It encodes CASSGRNRKGYTTEAFF.

The J gene is TRBJ2-5, the V gene TRBV14, with D tentatively TRBD2 (6 bases). The CDR3 extends over 16 amino acids. Trimming stripped 4 bases from V and 2 bases from J, with 17 bases between. Germline loops: CDR1 SGHDN, CDR2 FVKESK. The DNA for the CDR3 is TGTGCCAGCAGCCCCCACCTGGGGGGTAAGCAAGAGACCCAGTACTTC. Encoded protein: CASSPHLGGKQETQYF. The variable domain in full, with the rest retrieved from reference TRBV14 and TRBJ2-5, is EAGVTQFPSHSVIEKGQTVTLRCDPISGHDNLYWYRRVMGKEIKFLLHFVKESKQDESGMPNNRFLAERTGGTYSTLKVQPAELEDSGVYFCASSPHLGGKQETQYFGPGTRLLVL.

The J gene is TRBJ2-5, the V gene TRBV6-5, with 10 nucleotides matching TRBD2. The length of the CDR3 is 16 residues. The trim removed 0 bases at V and 2 bases at J, leaving 3 bases unmatched. Germline V lookup: CDR1 MNHEY, CDR2 SVGAGI. The CDR3 is CASSYSAGGGQETQYF. DNA of the CDR3: TGTGCCAGCAGTTACTCAGCGGGAGGGGGGCAAGAGACCCAGTACTTC.

The sample holds one count of this clone. The V gene is TRBV5-1, the J gene TRBJ2-1, with 11 bases aligning to TRBD2. V was clipped by 3 bases and J by 9 bases; unmatched bases: 8. Germline V gene data show CDR1 as SGHRS and CDR2 as YFSETQ. This CDR3 spans 15 amino acids. The chain's CDR3 is CASSSETSGISEQFF. The CDR3 coding sequence is TGCGCCAGCAGCTCAGAGACTAGCGGGATTAGTGAGCAGTTCTTC.

A word on this clone: One end of the junction varies from germline; a read error may be responsible. The chain employs TRBV19 and TRBJ2-1; weak D call: TRBD2 (5 bases). Germline values: CDR1 LNHDA, CDR2 SQIVND (reference sequence). The CDR3 has 16 residues. The DNA for the CDR3 is TGTGCCAGTCGAGGATGGGTAGGAGGCTCCTGCAATGAGCAGTTCTTC. It specifies CASRGWVGGSCNEQFF.

CDR3 sequence: CASSAIGLAGAPGTQYF. CDR3 DNA sequence: TGTGCCAGCAGCGCAATAGGACTAGCGGGGGCCCCAGGGACCCAGTACTTC. This chain joins TRBV7-6 and TRBJ2-5; 13 nucleotides match TRBD2. The V gene's germline CDR1 is SGHVS and CDR2 FNYEAQ. Losses at the gene ends were 5 bases for V and 7 bases for J; bases not matched to a gene: 13. The length of the CDR3 is 17 residues. Supplemented by reference TRBV7-6 and TRBJ2-5, the full variable domain reads GAGVSQSPRYKVTKRGQDVALRCDPISGHVSLYWYRQALGQGPEFLTYFNYEAQQDKSGLPNDRFSAERPEGSISTLTIQRTEQRDSAMYRCASSAIGLAGAPGTQYFGPGTRLLVL.

The chain recombines TRBV28 with TRBJ1-2, with TRBD1 matching 8 bases. This CDR3 comprises 16 residues. V was clipped by 7 bases and J by 3 bases; unmatched bases: 13. From germline, CDR1 is MDHEN and CDR2 SYDVKM. In DNA form, the CDR3 reads TGTGCCAGCACGTGGACAGGGTTGTTTGTGGACTATGGCTACACCTTC. This codes for CASTWTGLFVDYGYTF.

The CDR3 reads CASSLAGGGYEQYF. Here the CDR3 DNA reads TGTGCCAGCAGCTTAGCGGGAGGCGGGTACGAGCAGTACTTC. The V call is TRBV7-8, the J call TRBJ2-7, with D possibly being TRBD2 (6 bases). Trimming took 0 bases from V and 4 from J, leaving 10 bases between them. The CDR3 is made up of 14 amino acids. Germline CDR1 is SGHVS and CDR2 is FQNEAQ.

The chain has TRBV27 and TRBJ2-1, with 9 bases matching TRBD2. CDR3 length equals 17 residues. V lost 6 bases to trimming and J lost 8 bases; unmatched junction nucleotides: 17. Germline V gives CDR1 MNHEY, CDR2 SMNVEV (reference sequence). CDR3 residues: CASSPGWREGPVDEQFF. As DNA, the CDR3 is TGTGCCAGCAGCCCCGGGTGGCGGGAGGGCCCGGTGGATGAGCAGTTCTTC.

This clone has only one observation. The rearrangement uses TRBV5-1 and TRBJ2-1, with 7 nucleotides matching TRBD2. Germline values: CDR1 SGHRS, CDR2 YFSETQ. Trimming cost V 3 bases and J 10 bases; bases outside gene matches: 7. The CDR3 extends over 13 amino acids. The CDR3, as DNA: TGCGCCAGCAGCTATGCGGGGGAGGGCGAGCAGTTCTTC. Encoded protein: CASSYAGEGEQFF.

The V and J genes are TRBV11-3 and TRBJ2-5; TRBD1 matches at 8 bases. CDR1 and CDR2 (germline): SGHNT, YENEEA. With V trimmed by 3 bases and J by 5 bases, 8 bases remained unmatched. The CDR3 has 15 amino acids. The CDR3 sequence: CASSFGTGPGETQYF. The CDR3 nucleotides are TGTGCCAGCAGCTTCGGGACAGGCCCAGGGGAGACCCAGTACTTC.

The rearrangement links TRBV5-1 to TRBJ1-3; 8 positions agree with TRBD1. With V trimmed by 4 bases and J by 2 bases, 5 bases remained unmatched. The CDR3 is made up of 15 amino acids. Germline V CDR1 and CDR2: SGHRS, YFSETQ. As DNA, the CDR3 is TGCGCCAGCAGCCTGGACAGGGCGGCTGGAAACACCATATATTTT. Translation gives CASSLDRAAGNTIYF.

This chain uses TRBV5-1 with TRBJ2-5, with 14 bases aligning to TRBD2. With V trimmed by 2 bases and J by 4 bases, 1 base remained unmatched. This CDR3 region has 15 residues. The germline V gene encodes CDR1 SGHRS and CDR2 YFSETQ. CDR3 nucleotides: TGCGCCAGCAGCTTAGGACTAGCGGGAGGAGAGACCCAGTACTTC. Encoded protein: CASSLGLAGGETQYF.